Presented here are 24 T cell receptor beta chains from one specimen sequenced in a study of T cells expressing NK-cell markers. TCRdb reanalyzed the 5' RACE reads and collapses them to one entry per CDR3 protein, without DNA. This listing includes hundreds of thousands of distinct CDR3 sequences. Sequencing was performed on blood T cells: a sorted CD56 or NKG2C T cell subset, CD4+ or CD8+ T cells, or bulk PBMC T cells (not recorded which). All receptors come from a man aged 18-75 years in good health.

The genes are TRBV12-5 and TRBJ1-3; TCRdb reports TRBD1, a call that lacks DNA to check it against. Germline loops: CDR1 LGHNT, CDR2 FRNRAP. This CDR3 has 15 amino acids. The CDR3: CASGRGQSTGNTIYF. Using reference TRBV12-5 and TRBJ1-3 for the parts outside the CDR3, the full variable domain is DARVTQTPRHKVTEMGQEVTMRCQPILGHNTVFWYRQTMMQGLELLAYFRNRAPLDDSGMPKDRFSAEMPDATLATLKIQPSEPRDSAVYFCASGRGQSTGNTIYFGEGSWLTVV.

The genes are TRBV6-5 and TRBJ2-1; no DNA is available, so the TRBD1 call from TCRdb remains unchecked. This CDR3 region has 16 residues. CDR1 is MNHEY, CDR2 SVGAGI, per germline. The CDR3: CASSYSRTGLGNEQFF.

J is TRBJ2-5 and V is TRBV30; TCRdb designates TRBD1, a call that cannot be tested without DNA. From germline, CDR1 is GTSNPN and CDR2 SVGIG (reference sequence). The CDR3 runs 15 residues. Here the CDR3 reads CAWSVSRGPGWTQYF.

This chain uses TRBV15 with TRBJ2-7; TCRdb designates TRBD1, a call that cannot be tested without DNA. The CDR3 runs 15 residues. The germline V gene encodes CDR1 LNHNV and CDR2 YYDKDF (reference sequence). Here the CDR3 reads CATSADRVLSYEQYF.

The chain has TRBV18 and TRBJ2-1; the TCRdb call, TRBD1, lacks DNA for checking. Germline CDR1 and CDR2: KGHSH and LQKENI. The CDR3 length is 14 residues. CDR3: CASSDARGYNEQFF.

CDR3 loop: CASIWRVDLNEQFF. The rearrangement uses TRBV7-2 and TRBJ2-1; the D call from TCRdb, TRBD2, cannot be confirmed without DNA. Germline V lookup: CDR1 SGHTA, CDR2 FQGNSA. The CDR3 has 14 amino acids.

This chain uses TRBV6-5 with TRBJ1-5; no DNA is available, so the TRBD1 call from TCRdb remains unchecked. The CDR3 covers 18 residues. The V gene's germline CDR1 is MNHEY and CDR2 SVGAGI. The CDR3 loop is CASSYPEGDRVGAQPQHF.

The CDR3 is CASSIGRGATNEKLFF. The chain couples TRBV19 to TRBJ1-4; no DNA is available, so the TRBD1 call from TCRdb remains unchecked. Germline CDR1 and CDR2: LNHDA and SQIVND (reference sequence). The length of the CDR3 is 16 residues.

The chain recombines TRBV20-1 with TRBJ1-2. This CDR3 is 12 amino acids long. Germline V gene sequence: CDR1 DFQATT, CDR2 SNEGSKA (reference sequence). CDR3 residues: CSAGEKYYGYTF.

The chain combines TRBV6-1 with TRBJ1-1. The CDR3 spans 14 residues. Germline-derived CDR1 and CDR2 are MNHNS and SASEGT. This CDR3 is CASSAHSENTEAFF.

The chain employs TRBV18 and TRBJ2-7; the D gene TCRdb calls, TRBD2, cannot be checked with no DNA. Germline loops: CDR1 KGHSH, CDR2 LQKENI. The CDR3 runs 17 residues. The CDR3 sequence is CASSPLPPQGDGREQYF.

The rearrangement links TRBV20-1 to TRBJ2-7. From germline, CDR1 is DFQATT and CDR2 SNEGSKA (reference sequence). The CDR3 runs to 13 residues. CDR3 region: CSARVGSSYEQYF.

The V and J genes are TRBV5-1 and TRBJ1-1. The CDR3 is made up of 16 amino acids. The germline V gene encodes CDR1 SGHRS and CDR2 YFSETQ. CDR3 protein: CASSLAQGLLNTEAFF.

This chain links TRBV20-1 with TRBJ2-7; TCRdb picks TRBD1, but there is no DNA to check that call. Germline CDR1 and CDR2: DFQATT and SNEGSKA (reference sequence). The CDR3 totals 14 residues. The CDR3 loop is CSAHDRGYRYEQYF.

The gene calls are TRBV11-3 and TRBJ2-4; lacking DNA, the TRBD1 call made by TCRdb goes unchecked. CDR1 is SGHNT and CDR2 is YENEEA in the germline V gene. The CDR3 totals 16 residues. CDR3 residues: CASSPGQGAGKNIQYF.

The chain employs TRBV3-1 and TRBJ2-4; TCRdb calls TRBD2, which cannot be checked without DNA. The germline V gene encodes CDR1 LGHDT and CDR2 YNNKEL (reference sequence). The CDR3 sequence is 17 residues long. CDR3 region: CASSRTREGHAKNIQYF.

V gene TRBV6-5 combines with J gene TRBJ2-1; without DNA, the TCRdb call of TRBD2 cannot be checked. CDR3 length: 16 residues. CDR1 is MNHEY and CDR2 is SVGAGI in the germline V gene. The CDR3 spells CASSYSRTSGGNEQFF.

The gene calls are TRBV5-1 and TRBJ2-6. CDR3 length: 17 residues. In germline, CDR1 is SGHRS, CDR2 YFSETQ. CDR3 sequence reads: CASSQAGRQAGANVLTF.

The gene calls are TRBV12-3 or TRBV12-4 and TRBJ1-4; the D call of TRBD1 rests on TCRdb alone, since no DNA is present to check it. The CDR3 has 16 amino acids. The chain's CDR3 is CASSHPGAVLNEKLFF.

The chain couples TRBV11-1 to TRBJ2-7; the TCRdb D gene call, TRBD1, has no DNA to confirm it. CDR1 is SGHAT and CDR2 is FQDESV in the germline V gene (reference sequence). This CDR3 comprises 16 residues. The CDR3 loop is CASSHSPGTDPYEQYF.

CDR3: CASSATLATSYNEQFF. The V and J genes are TRBV6-1 and TRBJ2-1; TCRdb reports TRBD2, a call that lacks DNA to check it against. The CDR3 runs to 16 residues. Per the germline V gene, CDR1 is MNHNS and CDR2 is SASEGT.

The V and J genes are TRBV6-1 and TRBJ2-2; the D call of TRBD2 rests on TCRdb alone, since no DNA is present to check it. The CDR3 covers 17 residues. Germline V CDR1 and CDR2: MNHNS, SASEGT. The CDR3 region is CASRAHSGGTNTGELFF.

The V call is TRBV21-1, the J call TRBJ2-5. TRBV21-1 is shown as a pseudogene. The CDR3 extends over 14 amino acids. This CDR3 is CASSNSENQETQYF.

The chain links TRBV18 to TRBJ2-3; TCRdb indicates TRBD1, and absent DNA this call remains unverified. The CDR3 is made up of 16 amino acids. Germline V gene sequence: CDR1 KGHSH, CDR2 LQKENI. CDR3 loop: CASSPPGTRSTDTQYF.